This T cell receptor beta chain was identified during a study of T cells in Graves' hyperthyroidism and ophthalmopathy. Study-wide results and caveats: Patients with ophthalmopathy were separated from those with stable hyperthyroidism by a 13 V-J model.

Amplified TCR beta CDR3 regions derived from RNA transcripts. The HTBI primer set served for first-round RT-PCR of the TCR CDR3. Using its own MiXCR run on the multiplex PCR reads, TCRdb lists one record per CDR3 protein. Here the sample spans about 250,000 distinct CDR3 sequences, roughly 15% being singletons. CDR1 is MNHNS, CDR2 SASEGT, per germline. This CDR3 has 15 amino acids. Trimming took off 1 base at V and 4 bases at J, with 10 bases between the two ends. Subjects aged 18 to 65 presented with newly diagnosed hyperthyroidism of less than 2 months' duration. Lactation, pregnancy, other autoimmune disease or uncontrolled infection led to exclusion of patients. Out of around 10 ml of fresh peripheral blood came the PBMCs. This clonotype was picked up many times. Its antigen is currently unknown.

The V gene is TRBV6-1, the J gene TRBJ1-4; D gene ambiguous. Source material: blood. The source of this sequence is a woman aged 45-60 years with Graves' hyperthyroidism that later progressed to Graves' ophthalmopathy. This CDR3 reads CASSEDPGSNEKLFF. CDR3 coding DNA: TGTGCCAGCAGTGAAGATCCCGGGAGTAATGAAAAACTGTTTTTT.